This T cell receptor (beta chain) appears in the sequencing data of a study of post-analysis software for immune sequencing data. The study's findings and limits: TRBV5-6, TRBV5-1 and TRBV20-1 were among a handful of TRBV segments more frequent in patients than controls. By F measure, strong co-clustering occurred among samples prepared in the same batch.

Prepared TCR beta cDNA libraries contained unique molecular identifiers. Researchers reported a few hundred thousand cDNA molecules coming from about 1 to 10 million T cells. MiXCR, applied by TCRdb to the PCR reads, yields one record per CDR3 protein. The sample has fewer than 850,000 distinct CDR3 sequences; less than 35% are singletons. Trimming shortened V by 0 bases and J by 2 bases, and 12 bases separated the two germline ends. Per the germline V gene, CDR1 is LGHNA and CDR2 is YSLEER. This CDR3 has 16 residues. This clonotype was seen only once. What it recognizes is unknown. Material: blood. This receptor was taken from a girl aged 10 to 17 with multiple sclerosis. This chain connects TRBV4-3 to TRBJ2-3, with D maybe TRBD2 (5 bases). The CDR3 here is CASSQEIRGLTDTQYF. Written as DNA, the CDR3 is TGCGCCAGCAGCCAAGAGATTCGGGGTCTCACAGATACGCAGTATTTT.